This TCR beta chain emerged from a study of siplizumab effects on memory and regulatory T cells (dated by TCRdb to about 2019). With respect to the entire study: The effect of the anti-CD2 antibody siplizumab on alloreactive T-cell subsets was examined in allogeneic mixed lymphocyte reactions constructed from human PBMCs.

Overall study outcomes, separate from this receptor: Unstimulated naive T cells appeared more diverse than memory T cells, and naive cells seemed to contribute substantially to the alloresponse. Whether proliferating Tregs from siplizumab cultures were suppressive was not functionally confirmed. Because sequences at frequencies below about 10^-5 were poorly captured, only a minor fraction of alloreactive clones could be mapped back to unstimulated subsets. For roughly 75-96% of proliferating CD4+ or CD8+ clones, no naive or memory phenotype could be assigned. Siplizumab significantly reduced the cumulative frequency of alloreactive sequences traceable to unstimulated CD4+ memory T cells. Among mappable alloreactive CD4+ clones, the Treg-derived fraction averaged around 63% with siplizumab versus 25% to 30% in control reactions.

Sorted unstimulated T cells and proliferating T cells recovered from mixed lymphocyte reactions underwent TCRbeta CDR3 sequencing. Fresh whole blood from roughly ten HLA-typed healthy donors was used to isolate PBMCs. To map where alloreactive clones came from, unstimulated CD4+ regulatory T cells were FACS-sorted. The CDR3, from cysteine to phenylalanine, totals 13 residues. Just the 39-base CDR3 DNA is kept, in frame starting at base 1. The germline ends are 13 bases apart after V is trimmed by 8 bases and J by 0 bases. As encoded in the germline V gene, CDR1 is SQVTM while CDR2 is ANQGSEA. Libraries came from the immunoSEQ multiplex PCR assay. Each sample had about 10^5 TCR templates assayed by the deep sequencing platform. Genomic DNA extracted from sorted T cells was used for TCRbeta CDR3 sequencing. As for the authors' bioinformatics: The R programming language was used for clonal analysis of TCRbeta CDR3 data. Unstimulated samples were compared with post-reaction CFSE-low samples to define alloreactive CD4+ and CD8+ clones. By matching sequences to the repertoires of sorted unstimulated Treg and non-Treg cells, each alloreactive CD4+ clone was assigned a regulatory or non-regulatory origin. The table comes from immuneACCESS by way of TCRdb, which keeps in-frame sequences with V and J called. Part of the clones is missing from these tables; in studies checked, under half for an unresolved V gene and the rest for unknown reasons. That table furnishes V, J and clone size, whereas the DNA furnished D and trimming. The sample yields 110,000 or so clones; about 92% were counted once. 0.75% of the sample is taken by the ten largest.

Note on this clone: What this receptor recognizes is not known. No base-level quality is on record; no much larger clone is a single base apart.

The sequenced material came from Tregs sorted from blood. The receptor was derived from a human donor in good health. This chain joins TRBV29-1 to TRBJ1-2; TRBD1 might be the D gene, on 6 matching bases. In nucleotide form, the sequence is TGCAGCTCGCACAGGGACACTAACTATGGCTACACCTTC. Its translation is CSSHRDTNYGYTF.